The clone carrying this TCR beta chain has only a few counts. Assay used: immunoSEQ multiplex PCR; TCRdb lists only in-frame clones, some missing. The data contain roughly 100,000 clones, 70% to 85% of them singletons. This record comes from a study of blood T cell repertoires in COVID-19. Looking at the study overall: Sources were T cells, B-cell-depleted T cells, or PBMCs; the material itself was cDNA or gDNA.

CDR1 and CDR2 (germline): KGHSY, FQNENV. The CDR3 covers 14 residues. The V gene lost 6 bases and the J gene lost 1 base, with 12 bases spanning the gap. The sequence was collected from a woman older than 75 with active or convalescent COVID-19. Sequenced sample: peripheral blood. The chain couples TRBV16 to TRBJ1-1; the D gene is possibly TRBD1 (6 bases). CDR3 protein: CASSWDTSNTEAFF. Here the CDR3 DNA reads TGTGCCAGCAGTTGGGACACTTCGAACACTGAAGCTTTCTTT. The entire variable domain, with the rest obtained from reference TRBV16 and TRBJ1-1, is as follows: GEEVAQTPKHLVRGEGQKAKLYCAPIKGHSYVFWYQQVLKNEFKFLISFQNENVFDETGMPKERFSAKCLPNSPCSLEIQATKLEDSAVYFCASSWDTSNTEAFFGQGTRLTVV.